The 29 T cell receptor beta chains given below trace back to one sample, sequenced in a study of OX40 agonist ivuxolimab in advanced cancers. This table comes from immunoSEQ multiplex PCR, and its TCRdb copy is limited to in-frame clones, with some not included. The repertoire holds about 61,000 clones, with approximately 82% as singletons. Material: CD4+ or CD8+ T cells sorted from blood, obtained in a trial of the OX40 agonist ivuxolimab. These receptors were collected from an adult with an advanced solid tumor such as melanoma, head and neck, liver or kidney cancer.

The V gene is TRBV5-1, the J gene TRBJ2-7; D is undetermined. This CDR3 spans 14 amino acids. V was shortened by 4 bases and J by 2 bases, with 13 bases between the two germline ends. Germline-derived CDR1 and CDR2 are SGHRS and YFSETQ. In DNA, the CDR3 is TGCGCCAGCAGCCCTCAAGGGTTTACCTACGAGCAGTACTTC. As protein: CASSPQGFTYEQYF.

The gene calls are TRBV10-3 and TRBJ2-5; no clear D gene. The CDR3 consists of 13 residues. CDR1 and CDR2 (germline): ENHRY, SYGVKD. Trimming pared 6 bases from V and 5 bases from J, leaving 13 bases between. The CDR3 reads CAISFDAEETQYF. The CDR3 DNA is TGTGCCATCAGCTTCGACGCCGAGGAGACCCAGTACTTC.

The chain couples TRBV28 to TRBJ2-7, with TRBD1 identical over 8 bases. The V segment lost 8 bases and the J segment 1 base; nucleotides outside the gene matches: 4. This CDR3 region has 13 residues. In germline, CDR1 is MDHEN, CDR2 SYDVKM. The CDR3, as DNA: TGTGCCAGCTTGACAGGGGAATCCTACGAGCAGTACTTC. Protein sequence: CASLTGESYEQYF. Supplemented by reference TRBV28 and TRBJ2-7, the full variable domain reads DVKVTQSSRYLVKRTGEKVFLECVQDMDHENMFWYRQDPGLGLRLIYFSYDVKMKEKGDIPEGYSVSREKKERFSLILESASTNQTSMYLCASLTGESYEQYFGPGTRLTVT.

CDR3 sequence: CASSPLGLAGGSGANVLTF. In DNA, the CDR3 is TGTGCCAGTAGTCCCCTGGGCCTAGCGGGAGGGTCTGGGGCCAACGTCCTGACTTTC. The chain carries TRBV19 and TRBJ2-6; TRBD2 matches 12 bases. Germline V gene lookup returns CDR1 LNHDA and CDR2 SQIVND (reference sequence). The CDR3 loop spans 19 amino acids. V lost 5 bases and J lost 1; bases outside the gene matches: 9.

The rearrangement links TRBV6-1 to TRBJ2-3; 13 nucleotides agree with TRBD2. V shed 1 base, J shed 8 bases, and the junction held 9 bases outside the gene matches. The germline V gene has CDR1 MNHNS and CDR2 SASEGT. CDR3 size: 17 residues. CDR3 protein: CASSEVLAGGGRSTQYF. CDR3 nucleotide sequence: TGTGCCAGCAGTGAAGTACTAGCGGGAGGGGGTAGGAGTACGCAGTATTTT.

V usage is TRBV5-1 and J usage is TRBJ2-3; TRBD2 agrees at 9 bases. V was pared by 0 bases and J by 1 base, with 9 bases of the junction left unmatched. This CDR3 spans 18 amino acids. Germline loops: CDR1 SGHRS, CDR2 YFSETQ. CDR3 DNA sequence: TGCGCCAGCAGCTTGGTGGGGTTAGCGGGAGTTGGCACAGATACGCAGTATTTT. Encoded protein: CASSLVGLAGVGTDTQYF.

The CDR3 DNA reads as TGTGCCAGCAGCCCGAGGGGGTTGTGGGGCCAAGAGACCCAGTACTTC. Residues: CASSPRGLWGQETQYF. The genes are TRBV7-7 and TRBJ2-5; D may be TRBD1 (6 bases). The CDR3 spans 16 residues. The germline gives CDR1 SSHAT, CDR2 FNYEAQ (reference sequence). V shed 5 bases and J shed 1 base, with 17 bases lying between them.

This clone was counted once. The J gene is TRBJ1-4, the V gene TRBV7-9; no reliable D call. Trimming stripped 3 bases from V and 7 bases from J, with 6 bases between. Germline CDR1 SEHNR, CDR2 FQNEAQ (reference sequence). This CDR3 is 12 amino acids long. The CDR3 here is CASSLRSEKLFF. The DNA for the CDR3 is TGTGCCAGCAGCTTGAGGAGTGAAAAACTGTTTTTT.

V is TRBV19 and J is TRBJ2-1, with no clear D. CDR1 LNHDA and CDR2 SQIVND come from the germline V gene (reference sequence). The CDR3 has 13 residues. The V end lost 1 base, the J end lost 8 bases, and 9 bases lay between the germline ends. The CDR3: CASSIGRRDEQFF. CDR3 nucleotides: TGTGCCAGTAGTATAGGAAGGAGAGATGAGCAGTTCTTC.

This sequence joins TRBV6-6 and TRBJ1-5, with no clear D. The CDR3 runs to 14 residues. Germline CDR1 is MNHNY and CDR2 is SVGAGI (reference sequence). V lost 2 bases, J lost 7 bases, and 12 bases lay in between. The CDR3 protein is CASSYREGIQPQHF. The CDR3 DNA reads as TGTGCCAGCAGTTACAGGGAAGGTATCCAGCCCCAGCATTTT.

The V gene is TRBV18, the J gene TRBJ1-3; TRBD1 might be the D (5 bases). CDR1 KGHSH and CDR2 LQKENI come from the germline V gene. The CDR3 spans 14 residues. V lost 4 bases and J 4 bases, leaving 11 bases between the germline ends. CDR3 loop: CASSLNRQGNTIYF. The CDR3 DNA follows: TGTGCCAGCTCACTAAACCGACAGGGAAACACCATATATTTT.

This clone was observed a few times. This sample includes further DNA sequences coding for the same CDR3. The rearrangement uses TRBV11-2 and TRBJ2-3, with unresolved D. There are 12 residues in the CDR3. The germline V gene has CDR1 SGHAT and CDR2 FQNNGV. V lost 5 bases to trimming and J lost 4 bases, with 7 bases between them. Written as DNA, the CDR3 is TGTGCCAGCAGCCCGTCAGCAGATACGCAGTATTTT. This encodes CASSPSADTQYF.

J is TRBJ2-5 and V is TRBV2; D possibly corresponds to TRBD2 (5 bases). V was cut by 0 bases and J by 5 bases, with 10 bases left in between. CDR3 length equals 14 residues. The germline gives CDR1 SNHLY, CDR2 FYNNEI. CDR3 in DNA: TGTGCCAGCAGTGAAGCGCTCGTAGCGGAGACCCAGTACTTC. This codes for CASSEALVAETQYF.

This clone has just a few counts. The rearrangement uses TRBV5-4 and TRBJ2-1; 11 nucleotides match TRBD2. Germline CDR1 and CDR2: SGHNT and YYREEE (reference sequence). Germline trimming cut 4 bases from V and 0 bases from J; bases unmatched to any gene: 12. The CDR3 extends over 19 amino acids. This chain's CDR3 is CASSPFRASGRHSYNEQFF. The CDR3, as DNA: TGTGCCAGCAGCCCTTTTCGGGCTAGCGGGAGGCACTCCTACAATGAGCAGTTCTTC.

The J gene is TRBJ2-2, the V gene TRBV7-3; D is undetermined. This CDR3 comprises 14 residues. Germline V lookup: CDR1 SGHTA, CDR2 FQGTGA. The V and J ends lost 6 bases and 4 bases respectively, with 12 bases between them. The CDR3 loop reads CASRPAVRTGELFF. The CDR3 DNA sequence: TGTGCCAGCAGACCGGCGGTACGCACCGGGGAGCTGTTTTTT.

Worth noting for this clone: Other DNA sequences from this sample encode an identical CDR3 as well. The chain joins TRBV28 to TRBJ1-5, with no clear D. The V end lost 6 bases, the J end lost 4 bases, and 7 bases lay between the germline ends. The V gene's germline CDR1 is MDHEN and CDR2 SYDVKM. There are 12 residues in the CDR3. The CDR3 here is CASSLMNQPQHF. CDR3 coding DNA: TGTGCCAGCAGCCTAATGAATCAGCCCCAGCATTTT.

This clone was recorded a few times. This chain joins TRBV7-6 and TRBJ2-7; 7 bases align to TRBD2. The CDR3 totals 13 residues. Germline V gives CDR1 SGHVS, CDR2 FNYEAQ. V was clipped by 3 bases and J by 2 bases; unmatched bases: 1. DNA of the CDR3: TGTGCCAGCAGCTTGGGAGGGCCCTACGAGCAGTACTTC. Translated: CASSLGGPYEQYF.

The J gene is TRBJ2-7, the V gene TRBV27; no clear D. The V and J ends lost 6 bases and 7 bases respectively, with 25 bases between them. Germline V gives CDR1 MNHEY, CDR2 SMNVEV (reference sequence). The CDR3 is made up of 16 amino acids. CDR3 residues: CASSHARAPPSNEQYF. CDR3 DNA: TGTGCCAGCAGCCATGCCCGGGCCCCTCCATCCAATGAGCAGTACTTC.

CDR3 in DNA: TGTGCCAGCAGTGTCCTCGGGGAGCAGTTCTTC. It specifies CASSVLGEQFF. The chain links TRBV2 to TRBJ2-1; no definite D call. The CDR3 consists of 11 residues. V gave up 4 bases and J gave up 10 bases, with 8 bases separating them. CDR1 is SNHLY and CDR2 is FYNNEI in the germline V gene.

This sequence joins TRBV6-4 and TRBJ2-3, with TRBD2 as a possible D gene (5 bases). The CDR3 totals 13 residues. Trimming took off 6 bases at V and 3 bases at J, with 10 bases between the two ends. Germline values: CDR1 MRHNA, CDR2 SNTAGT. The chain's CDR3 is CASSRELTDTQYF. Here the CDR3 DNA reads TGTGCCAGCAGCCGGGAATTGACAGATACGCAGTATTTT.

The chain joins TRBV10-3 to TRBJ2-1, with 9 bases identical to TRBD2. CDR3 length: 14 residues. Germline V gene lookup returns CDR1 ENHRY and CDR2 SYGVKD. The junction had 7 bases not matched to a gene; V was cut back by 4 bases and J by 9 bases. This chain's CDR3 is CAISGTSEVGEQFF. CDR3 DNA sequence: TGTGCCATCAGTGGGACTAGCGAGGTGGGTGAGCAGTTCTTC.

The CDR3 reads CASSPGQNYGYTF. The CDR3 nucleotides read TGTGCCAGCTCACCGGGACAGAACTATGGCTACACCTTC. This sequence joins TRBV18 and TRBJ1-2; 7 positions match TRBD1. The trim removed 3 bases at V and 2 bases at J, leaving 0 bases unmatched. This CDR3 has 13 residues. Germline V gene sequence: CDR1 KGHSH, CDR2 LQKENI.

The J gene is TRBJ2-6, the V gene TRBV28, with D possibly TRBD2 on 6 matching bases. Trimming cost V 5 bases and J 4 bases, with 12 bases left between them. Germline CDR1 MDHEN, CDR2 SYDVKM. The length of the CDR3 is 15 residues. The CDR3 nucleotides are TGTGCCAGCAGTCCTGCGCGGGGCGGGGCCAACGTCCTGACTTTC. Translating gives CASSPARGGANVLTF.

V is TRBV28 and J is TRBJ2-1; a weak D match, TRBD1 (6 bases). Trimming removed 2 bases from V and 2 bases from J, with 10 bases in between. CDR1 and CDR2 (germline): MDHEN, SYDVKM. This CDR3 is built from 15 residues. CDR3 sequence: CASSLPQGPYNEQFF. The CDR3 DNA reads as TGTGCCAGCAGTTTACCCCAGGGGCCCTACAATGAGCAGTTCTTC.

This clone occurred a few times. This sequence joins TRBV28 and TRBJ2-1; D might be TRBD2 (5 bases). V lost 6 bases to trimming and J lost 11 bases, with 14 bases between them. This CDR3 has 12 residues. Per the germline V gene, CDR1 is MDHEN and CDR2 is SYDVKM. DNA of the CDR3: TGTGCCAGCAGGGCCGCCAGCGGTAAGCAGTTCTTC. This encodes CASRAASGKQFF.

In its sample, this clone was seen a few times. The chain uses TRBV19 and TRBJ1-1, with 7 nucleotides matching TRBD1. This CDR3 contains 14 residues. CDR1 is LNHDA, CDR2 SQIVND, per germline (reference sequence). After removal of 5 bases from V and 3 bases from J, the junction contained 6 bases not matched to a gene. This chain's CDR3 is CASSPQGWDTEAFF. The DNA for the CDR3 is TGTGCCAGTAGTCCACAGGGGTGGGACACTGAAGCTTTCTTT.

There are a few counts of this clone. The chain recombines TRBV18 with TRBJ2-7; maybe TRBD2 (5 bases). CDR1 is KGHSH, CDR2 LQKENI, per germline. Trimming took 2 bases from V and 2 from J, leaving 7 bases between them. The CDR3 runs to 13 residues. The CDR3 coding sequence is TGTGCCAGCTCACCAATCGGGACCTACGAGCAGTACTTC. This codes for CASSPIGTYEQYF.

This clone was observed a handful of times. The rearrangement joins TRBV15 to TRBJ2-3; 9 bases map to TRBD1. The CDR3 contains 15 residues. Losses at the gene ends were 4 bases for V and 5 bases for J; bases not matched to a gene: 7. Germline values: CDR1 LNHNV, CDR2 YYDKDF (reference sequence). In nucleotides, the CDR3 is TGTGCCACCAGCATAGGGACAGGGAGGGGAGATACGCAGTATTTT. Translated: CATSIGTGRGDTQYF.

The chain employs TRBV28 and TRBJ1-3, with D possibly being TRBD1 (6 bases). CDR1 is MDHEN and CDR2 is SYDVKM in the germline V gene. The CDR3 spans 14 residues. V gave up 6 bases and J gave up 4 bases, with 13 bases separating them. The CDR3 spells CASSGPGGGNTIYF. Written as DNA, the CDR3 is TGTGCCAGCAGCGGCCCCGGGGGCGGAAACACCATATATTTT. The complete variable domain, with remaining parts taken from reference TRBV28 and TRBJ1-3, reads DVKVTQSSRYLVKRTGEKVFLECVQDMDHENMFWYRQDPGLGLRLIYFSYDVKMKEKGDIPEGYSVSREKKERFSLILESASTNQTSMYLCASSGPGGGNTIYFGEGSWLTVV.